This entry concerns a single T cell receptor (beta chain). The sample belongs to a study of T cell changes during pregnancy in multiple sclerosis. The CDR3 is 13 residues long. Germline CDR1 is SNHLY and CDR2 is FYNNEI. V gave up 7 bases and J gave up 2 bases; unmatched junction bases: 4. Assay used: immunoSEQ multiplex PCR; TCRdb lists only in-frame clones, some missing. Here the sample spans about 76,000 clones, 90% to 95% being singletons. This TCR derives from a female donor with multiple sclerosis, enrolled in a pregnancy study. The V and J genes are TRBV2 and TRBJ2-7; 8 nucleotides line up with TRBD1. Material: peripheral blood, obtained in the second trimester of pregnancy. CDR3 in amino acids: CASNLQGAYEQYF. As DNA, the CDR3 is TGTGCCAGCAACTTACAGGGGGCCTACGAGCAGTACTTC.